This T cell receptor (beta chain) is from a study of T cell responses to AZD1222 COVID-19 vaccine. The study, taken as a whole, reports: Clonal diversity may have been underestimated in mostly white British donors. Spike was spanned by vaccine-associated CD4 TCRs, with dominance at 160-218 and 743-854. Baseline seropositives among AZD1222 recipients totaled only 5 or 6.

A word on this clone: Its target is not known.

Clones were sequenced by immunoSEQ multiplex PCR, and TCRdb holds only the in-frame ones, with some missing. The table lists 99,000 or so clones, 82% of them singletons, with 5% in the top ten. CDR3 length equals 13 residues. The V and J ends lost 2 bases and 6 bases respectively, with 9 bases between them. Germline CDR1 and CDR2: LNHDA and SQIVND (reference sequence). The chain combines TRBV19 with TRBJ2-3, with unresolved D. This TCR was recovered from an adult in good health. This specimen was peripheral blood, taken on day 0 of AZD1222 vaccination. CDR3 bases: TGTGCCAGTAGTATAATCTCCGGTGATACGCAGTATTTT. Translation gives CASSIISGDTQYF.